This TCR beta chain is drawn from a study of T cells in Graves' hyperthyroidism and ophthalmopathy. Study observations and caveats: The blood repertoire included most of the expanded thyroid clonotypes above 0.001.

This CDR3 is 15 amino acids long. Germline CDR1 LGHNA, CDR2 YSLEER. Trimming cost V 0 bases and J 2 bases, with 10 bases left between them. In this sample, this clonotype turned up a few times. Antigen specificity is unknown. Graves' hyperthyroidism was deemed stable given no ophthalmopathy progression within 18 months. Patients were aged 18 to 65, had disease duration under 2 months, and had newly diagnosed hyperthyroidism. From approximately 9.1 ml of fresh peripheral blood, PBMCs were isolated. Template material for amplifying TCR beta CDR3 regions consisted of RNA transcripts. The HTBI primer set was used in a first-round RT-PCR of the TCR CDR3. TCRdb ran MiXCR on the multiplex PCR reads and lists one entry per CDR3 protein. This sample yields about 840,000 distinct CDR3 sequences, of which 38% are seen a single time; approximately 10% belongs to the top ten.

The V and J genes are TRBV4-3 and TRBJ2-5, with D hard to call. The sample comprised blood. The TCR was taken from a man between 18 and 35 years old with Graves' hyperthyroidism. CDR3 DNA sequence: TGCGCCAGCAGCCAAGATCCCGGAAGGCAAGAGACCCAGTACTTC. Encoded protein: CASSQDPGRQETQYF.